A selection of T cell receptor beta chains follows, all from one sample in a study of beta chain features in type 1 diabetes. Clones were read by immunoSEQ multiplex PCR, and TCRdb kept only the in-frame ones, dropping some. The sample has hundreds of thousands of clones, around an eighth seen once; the top ten hold less than 0.025%. Sequenced: naive CD4+ T cells from blood. These receptor sequences come from a man in his late teens or twenties with type 1 diabetes. Each CDR3 is given without its conserved first and last residue.

v_call	j_call	cdr3_aa
TRBV2	TRBJ2-3	ASSEADSYTQY
TRBV23-1	TRBJ2-2	ASSQSVENTGELF
TRBV10-3	TRBJ2-7	AISAFYEQY
TRBV5-1	TRBJ2-1	ASSPLAGGYNEQF
TRBV2	TRBJ1-1	ASSEGYLTEAF
TRBV7-6	TRBJ2-5	ASSLTSGGRETQY
TRBV28	TRBJ2-5	ASSGQGSATQY
TRBV6-5	TRBJ2-2	ASSYSRQGSAGELF
TRBV7-9	TRBJ1-4	ASSGTGYTNEKLF
TRBV11-2	TRBJ1-1	ASSLGQGWTEAF
TRBV30	TRBJ2-7	AWSVISGGVYEQY
TRBV18	TRBJ2-1	ASSPSAGSYNEQF
TRBV19	TRBJ2-3	ASSPSADTQY
TRBV29-1	TRBJ2-7	SVENAYEQY
TRBV7-9	TRBJ1-1	ASSSLGDTGSEAF
TRBV7-2	TRBJ2-5	ASSLGLAGETQY
TRBV27	TRBJ1-2	ASSLIGQGEEGYGYT
TRBV9	TRBJ2-3	ASSVGGSGTDTQY
TRBV28	TRBJ2-2	ASTRFTVSGELF
TRBV21-1	TRBJ1-2	ASEFGGYT
TRBV6-5	TRBJ1-6	ASSYVVAGGSPLH
TRBV10-3	TRBJ2-5	AISGLAQETQY
TRBV5-1	TRBJ2-1	ASIGTSGVPYNEQF
TRBV5-1	TRBJ2-3	ASSPGQGTDTQY
TRBV7-8	TRBJ2-2	ASSPGTTNTGELF
TRBV30	TRBJ2-3	AWSIQGASTDTQY
TRBV5-1	TRBJ2-1	ASSPAPGQGRNEQF
TRBV7-9	TRBJ1-2	ASSFTGGAGYT
TRBV7-3	TRBJ2-1	ASSLIGSGGHNEQF
TRBV7-9	TRBJ2-4	ASSPRSGLAKNIQY
TRBV27	TRBJ2-7	ASSLGLTSTYEQY
TRBV11-2	TRBJ1-1	ASSYGQGEAF
TRBV15	TRBJ1-1	ATSSHGGNTEAF
TRBV27	TRBJ2-7	ASSLARGGFGEQY
TRBV19	TRBJ1-1	ASSYRPHTEAF
TRBV5-4	TRBJ2-1	ASSLDRSAQF
TRBV14	TRBJ2-2	ASSQDWGRTGELF
TRBV9	TRBJ1-2	ASSSRTGNYGYT
TRBV30	TRBJ2-5	AYGVTETQY
TRBV7-9	TRBJ1-2	ASSPEGITNYGYT
TRBV2	TRBJ1-1	ASTEGVYGEAF
TRBV10-3	TRBJ1-3	ALGARGALSSGNTIY
TRBV30	TRBJ1-1	AWSFAGGAF
TRBV5-1	TRBJ2-7	ASSLEPGEFYEQY
TRBV6-6	TRBJ2-7	AISEGQGSEQY